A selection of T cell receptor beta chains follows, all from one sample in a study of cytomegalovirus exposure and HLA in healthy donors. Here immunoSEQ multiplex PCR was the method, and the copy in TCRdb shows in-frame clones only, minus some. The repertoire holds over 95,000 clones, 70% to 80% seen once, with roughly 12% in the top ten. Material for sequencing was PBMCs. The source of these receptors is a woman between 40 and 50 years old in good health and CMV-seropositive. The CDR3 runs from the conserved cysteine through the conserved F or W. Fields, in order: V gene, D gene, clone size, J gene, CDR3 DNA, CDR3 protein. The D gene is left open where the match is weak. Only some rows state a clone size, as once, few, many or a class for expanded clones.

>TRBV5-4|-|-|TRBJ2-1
TGTGCCAGCAGCTTTGGCAGGGGGGTGAATGAGCAGTTCTTC
CASSFGRGVNEQFF
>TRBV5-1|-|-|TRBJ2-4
TGCGCCAGCAGAGTATCGGGGACCAAAAACATTCAGTACTTC
CASRVSGTKNIQYF
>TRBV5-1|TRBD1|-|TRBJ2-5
TGCGCCAGCAGCGACAGGGGTAACGGGGAGCAGTACTTC
CASSDRGNGEQYF
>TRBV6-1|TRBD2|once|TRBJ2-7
TGTGCCAGCAGTCCCGGGACTAATCTGTACGAGCAGTACTTC
CASSPGTNLYEQYF
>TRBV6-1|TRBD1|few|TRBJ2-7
TGTGCCAGCAGTGGACGTAGGGGGACAGGAAGCTCCTACGAGCAGTACTTC
CASSGRRGTGSSYEQYF
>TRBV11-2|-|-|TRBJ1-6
TGTGCCAGCAGCTTAGGGGCCGATTCACCCCTCCACTTT
CASSLGADSPLHF
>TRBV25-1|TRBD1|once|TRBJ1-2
TGTGCCAGCAGTGAGGGGACAGGGCTCTATGGCTACACCTTC
CASSEGTGLYGYTF
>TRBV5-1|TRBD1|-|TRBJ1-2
TGCGCCAGCAGCTTGACAGGACAGGGGGAAAGAAGCGCTGGCTACACCTTC
CASSLTGQGERSAGYTF
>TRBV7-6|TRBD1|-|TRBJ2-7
TGTGCCAGCAGCTTAGGAAGATCAGGGGGCGCTTCCTACGAGCAGTACTTC
CASSLGRSGGASYEQYF
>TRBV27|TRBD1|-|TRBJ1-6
TGTGCCAGCAGTTGGACAGGGAGTGGTAATTCACCCCTCCACTTT
CASSWTGSGNSPLHF
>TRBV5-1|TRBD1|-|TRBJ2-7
TGCGCCAGCAGCTTGACAGGGGACGGCGAGCAGTACTTC
CASSLTGDGEQYF
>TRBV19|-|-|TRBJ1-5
TGTGCCAGTAGTATTGTCCAGGGCTATAGCAATCAGCCCCAGCATTTT
CASSIVQGYSNQPQHF
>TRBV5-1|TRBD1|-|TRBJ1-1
TGCGCCAGCAGCTACGGGACAGGGAGGTCTGAAGCTTTCTTT
CASSYGTGRSEAFF
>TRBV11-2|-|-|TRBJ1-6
TGTGCCAGCAGCTTAGTTGGTCCAGGGCCAAATTCACCCCTCCACTTT
CASSLVGPGPNSPLHF
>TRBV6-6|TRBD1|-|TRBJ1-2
TGTGCCAGCTCGGGGGGACAGGGTCGTAGTGGCTACACCTTC
CASSGGQGRSGYTF
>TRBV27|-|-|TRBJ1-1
TGTGCCAGCAGTTTTTCAGGGCCCCTTGAGAAAGCTTTCTTT
CASSFSGPLEKAFF
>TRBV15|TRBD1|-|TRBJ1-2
TGTGCCACCAGCAGAGCAGGGGGCGGGTCCTATGGCTACACCTTC
CATSRAGGGSYGYTF
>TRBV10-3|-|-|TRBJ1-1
TGTGCCATCAGCGCGGGACGGACGAACACTGAAGCTTTCTTT
CAISAGRTNTEAFF
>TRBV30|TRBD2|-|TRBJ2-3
TGTGCCTGGACCAACGCGGGGGGGGCTGTCACAGATACGCAGTATTTT
CAWTNAGGAVTDTQYF
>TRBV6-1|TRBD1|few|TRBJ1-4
TGTGCCACCGAGCAGGGGGCTGGAAAACTGTTTTTT
CATEQGAGKLFF
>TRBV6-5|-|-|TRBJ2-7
TGTGCCAGCAGTTACCGCCAGGGGACCTACGAGCAGTACTTC
CASSYRQGTYEQYF
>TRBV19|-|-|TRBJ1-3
TGTGCCAGTAGTCGCGGACAGAACTCTGGAAACACCATATATTTT
CASSRGQNSGNTIYF
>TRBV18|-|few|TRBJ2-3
TGTGCCAGCTCACACGGGGAGAACCCTACGCAGTATTTT
CASSHGENPTQYF
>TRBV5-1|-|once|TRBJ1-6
TGCGCCAGCAGCTTAGGTCAGGTTAACACACCCCTCCACTTT
CASSLGQVNTPLHF
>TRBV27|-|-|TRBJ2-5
TGTGCCAGCAGTCCAGACAGGTCCAGGGGGACCCAGTACTTC
CASSPDRSRGTQYF
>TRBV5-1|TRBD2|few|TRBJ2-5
TGCGCCAGCAGCTTGGCGTCTAGCGGGGGACAAGAGACCCAGTACTTC
CASSLASSGGQETQYF
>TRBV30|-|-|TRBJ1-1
TGTGCCTGGAATTTTAACAGGGCGGCGGGTGAAGCTTTCTTT
CAWNFNRAAGEAFF
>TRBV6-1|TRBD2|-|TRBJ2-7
TGTGCCAGCAGGGGGACTAGCGGGGAGAAGCAGTACTTC
CASRGTSGEKQYF
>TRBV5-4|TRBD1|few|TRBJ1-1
TGTGCCAGCAGCCCAGGACAGGGGCGGGTCACTGAAGCTTTCTTT
CASSPGQGRVTEAFF
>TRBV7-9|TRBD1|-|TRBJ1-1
TGTGCCAGCAGCCCCGGGACAGCTCTTTTAACCAACACTGAAGCTTTCTTT
CASSPGTALLTNTEAFF
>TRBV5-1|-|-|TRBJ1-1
TGCGCCAGCAGCTTGGATAGGGGCGCTGAAGCTTTCTTT
CASSLDRGAEAFF
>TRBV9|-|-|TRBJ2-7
TGTGCCAGCAGCGTAGGGGCAGGGCCGACAACCTACGAGCAGTACTTC
CASSVGAGPTTYEQYF
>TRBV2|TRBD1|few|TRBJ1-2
TGTGCCAGCAGTTCTGACAGGGGTCATGGCTACACCTTC
CASSSDRGHGYTF
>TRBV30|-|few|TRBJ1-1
TGTGCCTGGAGACGACCAGGGGTAGCTGAAGCTTTCTTT
CAWRRPGVAEAFF
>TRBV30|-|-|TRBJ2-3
TGTGCCTGGAATAAGGTCGGGCGGGCTCTCACAGATACGCAGTATTTT
CAWNKVGRALTDTQYF
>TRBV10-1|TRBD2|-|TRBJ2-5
TGCGCCAGCAGTGAGACTTATACCCCTAGCGGGCGAGTAACACAAGAGACCCAGTACTTC
CASSETYTPSGRVTQETQYF